The clone carrying this T cell receptor beta chain was seen a handful of times. What it binds is unknown. The record originates from a study of blood T cells in healthy people across ages. General study findings and limits: A strong correlation was found between TCR beta diversity and the percentage of naive T cells.

Next came a second PCR, run for about 7 to 12 cycles, which used a sample-barcoded 5' primer along with a J-beta primer mix. A template-switch adaptor containing 12 random nucleotides labeled each cDNA molecule. TCRdb passed the 5' RACE reads through MiXCR, listing each CDR3 protein once. The sample lists about 640,000 distinct CDR3 sequences, about 54% seen once, with around 37% in the top ten. The CDR3 sequence is 13 residues long. Germline V gene lookup returns CDR1 SGHTA and CDR2 FQGNSA. V lost 6 bases and J lost 6; bases outside the gene matches: 7. This clonotype originated in a man aged 55 to 70 in good health. The genes are TRBV7-2 and TRBJ1-2; TRBD1 aligns across 7 bases. The sequencing sample was made of blood. In DNA, the CDR3 is TGTGCCAGCAGATCGACAGGGAGGAATGGCTACACCTTC. Its protein is CASRSTGRNGYTF. The whole variable domain, remainder taken from reference TRBV7-2 and TRBJ1-2, is GAGVSQSPSNKVTEKGKDVELRCDPISGHTALYWYRQSLGQGLEFLIYFQGNSAPDKSGLPSDRFSAERTGGSVSTLTIQRTQQEDSAVYLCASRSTGRNGYTFGSGTRLTVV.